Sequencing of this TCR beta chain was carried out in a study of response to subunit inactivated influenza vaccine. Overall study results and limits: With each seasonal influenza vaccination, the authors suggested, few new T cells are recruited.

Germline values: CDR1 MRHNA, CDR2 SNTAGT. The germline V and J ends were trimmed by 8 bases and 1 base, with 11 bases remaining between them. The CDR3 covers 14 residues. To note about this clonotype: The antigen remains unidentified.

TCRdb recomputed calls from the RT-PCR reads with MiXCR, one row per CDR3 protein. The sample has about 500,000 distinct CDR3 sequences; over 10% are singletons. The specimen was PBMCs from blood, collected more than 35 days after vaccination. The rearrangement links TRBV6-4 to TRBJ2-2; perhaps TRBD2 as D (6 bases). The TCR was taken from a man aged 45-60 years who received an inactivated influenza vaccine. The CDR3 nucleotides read TGTGCCAGCCAGCGGACTATGAACACCGGGGAGCTGTTTTTT. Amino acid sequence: CASQRTMNTGELFF.